Listed here is a single T cell receptor beta chain. This CDR3 region has 15 residues. The ends were cut back, 0 bases at V and 4 bases at J, with 10 bases in the middle. From germline, CDR1 is SGDLS and CDR2 YYNGEE. The data are from a study of shared clonotypes between healthy human individuals. Study context: CD8 memory received one plate per donor, CD8 naive two, CD4 memory three and CD4 naive three.

Naive CD8 cells lacked CD45RO, underwent positive selection for CCR7 and left out terminally differentiated effector memory CD45RA+ cells. Profiled with immunoSEQ multiplex PCR; TCRdb holds only in-frame clones, not every one. This sample carries about 2.1 million clones, 90% to 95% of them seen once, and the ten largest clones take over 1.5%. This clonotype was sampled from a man aged 18 to 29 in good health. Some clones in this sample may be carry-over from other donors' samples. V and J are TRBV9 and TRBJ2-2; D gene uncertain. The sequenced sample was naive CD8+ T cells from PBMCs. In DNA, the CDR3 is TGTGCCAGCAGCGTAGAGGGCAGGCCCACCGGGGAGCTGTTTTTT. Protein product: CASSVEGRPTGELFF.